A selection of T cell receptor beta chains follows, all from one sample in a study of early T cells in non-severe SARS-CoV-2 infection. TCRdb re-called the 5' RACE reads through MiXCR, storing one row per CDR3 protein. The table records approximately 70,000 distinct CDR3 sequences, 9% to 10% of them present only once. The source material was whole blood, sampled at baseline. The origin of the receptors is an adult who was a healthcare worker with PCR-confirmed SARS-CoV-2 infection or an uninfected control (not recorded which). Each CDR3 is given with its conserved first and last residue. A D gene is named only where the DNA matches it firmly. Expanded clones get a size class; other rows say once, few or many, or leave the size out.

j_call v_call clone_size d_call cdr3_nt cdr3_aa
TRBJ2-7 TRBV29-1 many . TGCAGCGAAGGCCCAGTTTACTCCTACGAGCAGTACTTC CSEGPVYSYEQYF
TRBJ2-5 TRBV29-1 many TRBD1 TGCAGCACCGGACAGGGAGAGACCCAGTACTTC CSTGQGETQYF
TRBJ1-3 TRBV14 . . TGTGCCAGCAGCCACAGCGGAAACACCATATATTTT CASSHSGNTIYF
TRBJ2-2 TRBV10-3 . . TGTGCCATCAGCCGACAGGCCATTAACACCGGGGAGCTGTTTTTT CAISRQAINTGELFF
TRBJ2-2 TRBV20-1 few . TGCAGTGCTAGAGCCCCAACCGGGGAGCTGTTTTTT CSARAPTGELFF
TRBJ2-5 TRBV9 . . TGTGCCAGCAGCCACGGTATCTTTGGGGAGACCCAGTACTTC CASSHGIFGETQYF
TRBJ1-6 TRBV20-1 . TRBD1 TGCAGTGCTAGGGGGACAGGCAATTCACCCCTCCACTTT CSARGTGNSPLHF
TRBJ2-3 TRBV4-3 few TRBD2 TGCGCCAGCAGCCAAGATTGGGCGGGAGGGCAATTTTTGGATACGCAGTATTTT CASSQDWAGGQFLDTQYF
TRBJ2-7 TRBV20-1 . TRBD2 TGCAGTAGTGAATATAGCGGGAGCCGCCCCTACGAGCAGTACTTC CSSEYSGSRPYEQYF
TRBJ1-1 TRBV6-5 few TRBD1 TGTGCCAGCAGTTACCGGACGACAGGGAATTCCCTCGTCGAAGCTTTCTTT CASSYRTTGNSLVEAFF
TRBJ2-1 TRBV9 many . TGTGCCAGCAGCGGAGGAGGGTATCGGATCTCCTACAATGAGCAGTTCTTC CASSGGGYRISYNEQFF